This T cell receptor beta chain was captured in a study of blood T cell repertoires in COVID-19. The overall study: Samples taken during acute and convalescent COVID-19 were collected in the United States, Italy and Spain. The cDNA or gDNA used as material had been derived from T cells, B-cell-depleted T cells, or PBMCs.

In the original processing: Nucleated cell counts were estimated from reference gene primer amplification. Produced via immunoSEQ multiplex PCR; TCRdb's table is partial and in-frame only. V, J and clone size are those of that table, while D and trimming were read from the DNA. The table has about 190,000 clones, roughly nine tenths seen once. Germline V gene sequence: CDR1 SEHNR, CDR2 FQNEAQ (reference sequence). V lost 3 bases and J lost 4; bases outside the gene matches: 5. This CDR3 spans 15 amino acids. This clone was counted a single time. The sample has other DNA sequences that encode this CDR3 too.

The chain carries TRBV7-9 and TRBJ2-2, with TRBD1 matching 7 bases. What was sequenced was peripheral blood. This TCR came from a young man with acute or convalescent COVID-19. The CDR3 DNA reads TGTGCCAGCAGCTTTATAGGGGGCGTCACCGGGGAGCTGTTTTTT. Protein sequence: CASSFIGGVTGELFF.